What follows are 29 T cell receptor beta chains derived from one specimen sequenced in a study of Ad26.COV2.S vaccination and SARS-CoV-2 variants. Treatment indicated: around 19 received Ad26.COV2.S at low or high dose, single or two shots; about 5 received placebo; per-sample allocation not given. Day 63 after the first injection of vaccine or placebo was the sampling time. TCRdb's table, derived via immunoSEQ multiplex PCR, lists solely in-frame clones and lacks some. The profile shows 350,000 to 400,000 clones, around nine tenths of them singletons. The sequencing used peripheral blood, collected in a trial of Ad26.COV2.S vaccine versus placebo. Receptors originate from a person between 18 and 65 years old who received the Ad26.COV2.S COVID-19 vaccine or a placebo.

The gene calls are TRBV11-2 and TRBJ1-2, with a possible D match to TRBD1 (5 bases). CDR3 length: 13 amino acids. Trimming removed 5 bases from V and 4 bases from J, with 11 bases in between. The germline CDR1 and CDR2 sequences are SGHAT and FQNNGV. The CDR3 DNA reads TGTGCCAGCAGCGCCTGGGGCGTCTATGGCTACACCTTC. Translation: CASSAWGVYGYTF.

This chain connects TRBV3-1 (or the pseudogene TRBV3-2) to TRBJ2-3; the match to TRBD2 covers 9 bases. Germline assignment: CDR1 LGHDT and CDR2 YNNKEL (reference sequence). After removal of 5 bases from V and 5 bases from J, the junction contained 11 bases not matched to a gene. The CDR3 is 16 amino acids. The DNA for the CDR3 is TGTGCCAGCAGCTCCCAATATAGCGGGGGAAGAGATACGCAGTATTTT. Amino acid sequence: CASSSQYSGGRDTQYF.

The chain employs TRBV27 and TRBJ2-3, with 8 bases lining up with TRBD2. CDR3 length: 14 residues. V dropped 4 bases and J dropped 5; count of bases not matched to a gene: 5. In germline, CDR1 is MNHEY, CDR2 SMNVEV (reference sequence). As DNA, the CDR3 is TGTGCCAGCAGTTACCTAGCGGGCATAGATACGCAGTATTTT. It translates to CASSYLAGIDTQYF.

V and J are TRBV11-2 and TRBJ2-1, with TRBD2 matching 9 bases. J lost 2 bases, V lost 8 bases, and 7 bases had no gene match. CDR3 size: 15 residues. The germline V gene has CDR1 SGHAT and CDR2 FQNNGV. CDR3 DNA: TGTGCCAGCGGAAATAGCGGGGGAACCTACAATGAGCAGTTCTTC. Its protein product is CASGNSGGTYNEQFF.

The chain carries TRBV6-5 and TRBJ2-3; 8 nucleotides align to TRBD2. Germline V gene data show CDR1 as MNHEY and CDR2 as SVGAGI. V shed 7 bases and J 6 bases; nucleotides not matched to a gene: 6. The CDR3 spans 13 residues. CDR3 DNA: TGTGCCAGCACGGAGCGGGGGAGGGATACGCAGTATTTT. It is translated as CASTERGRDTQYF.

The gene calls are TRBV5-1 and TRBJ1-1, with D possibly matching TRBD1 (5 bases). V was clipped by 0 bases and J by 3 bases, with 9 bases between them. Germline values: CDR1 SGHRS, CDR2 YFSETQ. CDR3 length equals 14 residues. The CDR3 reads CASSLVGGDTEAFF. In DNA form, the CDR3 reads TGCGCCAGCAGCTTGGTCGGGGGAGACACTGAAGCTTTCTTT.

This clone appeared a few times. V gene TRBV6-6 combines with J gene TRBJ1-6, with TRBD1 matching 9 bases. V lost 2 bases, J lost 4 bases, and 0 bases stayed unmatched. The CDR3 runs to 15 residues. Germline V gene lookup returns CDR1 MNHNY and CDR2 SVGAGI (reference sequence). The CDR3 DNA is TGTGCCAGCAGTTACGGGACAGGGTATAATTCACCCCTCCACTTT. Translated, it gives CASSYGTGYNSPLHF.

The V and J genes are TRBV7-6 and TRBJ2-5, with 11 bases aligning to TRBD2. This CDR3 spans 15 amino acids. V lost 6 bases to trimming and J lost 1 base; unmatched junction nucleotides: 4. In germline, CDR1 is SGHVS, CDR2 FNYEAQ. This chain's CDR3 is CASRFSGGAQETQYF. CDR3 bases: TGTGCCAGCAGATTTAGCGGGGGGGCCCAAGAGACCCAGTACTTC.

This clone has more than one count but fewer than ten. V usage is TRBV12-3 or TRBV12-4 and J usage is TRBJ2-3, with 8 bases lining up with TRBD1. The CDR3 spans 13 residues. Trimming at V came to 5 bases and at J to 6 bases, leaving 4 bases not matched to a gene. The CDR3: CASSVNRGDTQYF. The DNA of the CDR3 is TGTGCCAGCAGTGTAAACAGGGGGGATACGCAGTATTTT.

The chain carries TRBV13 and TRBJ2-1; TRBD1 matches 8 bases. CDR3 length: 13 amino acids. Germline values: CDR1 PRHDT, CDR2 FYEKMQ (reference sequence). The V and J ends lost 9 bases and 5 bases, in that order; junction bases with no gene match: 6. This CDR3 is CASTDRGNNEQFF. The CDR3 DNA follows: TGTGCCAGTACCGACAGGGGAAACAATGAGCAGTTCTTC.

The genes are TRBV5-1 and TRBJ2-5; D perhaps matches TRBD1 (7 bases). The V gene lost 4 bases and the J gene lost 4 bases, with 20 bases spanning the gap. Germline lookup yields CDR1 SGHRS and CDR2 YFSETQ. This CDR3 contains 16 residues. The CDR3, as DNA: TGCGCCAGCAGCCCTGAGGCAGGGGGGCGTAGAGAGACCCAGTACTTC. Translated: CASSPEAGGRRETQYF. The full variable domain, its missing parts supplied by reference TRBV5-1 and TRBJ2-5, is KAGVTQTPRYLIKTRGQQVTLSCSPISGHRSVSWYQQTPGQGLQFLFEYFSETQRNKGNFPGRFSGRQFSNSRSEMNVSTLELGDSALYLCASSPEAGGRRETQYFGPGTRLLVL.

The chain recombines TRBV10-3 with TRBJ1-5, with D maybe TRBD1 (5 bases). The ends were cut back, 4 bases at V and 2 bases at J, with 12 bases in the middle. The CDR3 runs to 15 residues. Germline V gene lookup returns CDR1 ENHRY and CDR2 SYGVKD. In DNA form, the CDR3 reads TGTGCCATCAGTGCTGGGGACGGGGGCAATCAGCCCCAGCATTTT. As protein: CAISAGDGGNQPQHF.

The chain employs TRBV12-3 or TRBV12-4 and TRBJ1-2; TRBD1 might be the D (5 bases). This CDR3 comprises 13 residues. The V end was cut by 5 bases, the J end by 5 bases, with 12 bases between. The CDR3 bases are TGTGCCAGCAGTAATGGGGGGGATTATGGCTACACCTTC. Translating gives CASSNGGDYGYTF.

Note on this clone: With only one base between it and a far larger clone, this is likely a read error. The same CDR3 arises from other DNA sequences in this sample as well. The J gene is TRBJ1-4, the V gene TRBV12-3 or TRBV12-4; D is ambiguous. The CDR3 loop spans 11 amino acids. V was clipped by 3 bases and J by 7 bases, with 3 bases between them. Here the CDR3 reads CASSFGEKLFF. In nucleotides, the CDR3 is TGTGCCAGCAGTTTCGGTGAAAAACTGTTTTTT.

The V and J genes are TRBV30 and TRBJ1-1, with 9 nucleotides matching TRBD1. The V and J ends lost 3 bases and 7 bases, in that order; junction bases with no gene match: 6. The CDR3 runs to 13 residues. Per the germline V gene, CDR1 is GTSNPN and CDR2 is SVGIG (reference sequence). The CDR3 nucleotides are TGTGCCTGGAGCTACAGGGGGCGACGTGAAGCTTTCTTT. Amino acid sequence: CAWSYRGRREAFF.

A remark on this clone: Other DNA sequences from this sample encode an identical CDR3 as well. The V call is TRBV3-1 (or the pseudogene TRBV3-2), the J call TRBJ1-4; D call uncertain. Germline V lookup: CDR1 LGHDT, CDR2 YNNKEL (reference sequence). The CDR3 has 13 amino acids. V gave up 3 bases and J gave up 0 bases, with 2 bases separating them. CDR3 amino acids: CASSQSTNEKLFF. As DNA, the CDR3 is TGTGCCAGCAGCCAGTCAACTAATGAAAAACTGTTTTTT.

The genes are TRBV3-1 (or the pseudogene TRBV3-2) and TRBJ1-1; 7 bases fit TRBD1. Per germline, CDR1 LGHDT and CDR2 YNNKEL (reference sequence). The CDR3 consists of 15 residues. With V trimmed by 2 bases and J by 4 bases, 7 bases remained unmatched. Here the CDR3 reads CASSQPHRGGTEAFF. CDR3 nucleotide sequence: TGTGCCAGCAGCCAACCTCACAGGGGAGGCACTGAAGCTTTCTTT.

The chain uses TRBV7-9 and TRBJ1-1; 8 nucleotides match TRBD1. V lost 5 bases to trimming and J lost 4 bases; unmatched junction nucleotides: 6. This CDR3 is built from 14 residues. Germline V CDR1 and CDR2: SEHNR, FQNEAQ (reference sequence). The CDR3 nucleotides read TGTGCCAGCAGCCAGACAGGGGAGGGCACTGAAGCTTTCTTT. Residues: CASSQTGEGTEAFF.

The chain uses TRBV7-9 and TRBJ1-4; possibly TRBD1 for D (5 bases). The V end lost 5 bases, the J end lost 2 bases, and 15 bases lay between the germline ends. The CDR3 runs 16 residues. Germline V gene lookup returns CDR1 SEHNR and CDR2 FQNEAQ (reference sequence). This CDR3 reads CASSDRQSGTNEKLFF. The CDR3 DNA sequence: TGTGCCAGCAGCGACAGACAATCAGGGACTAATGAAAAACTGTTTTTT.

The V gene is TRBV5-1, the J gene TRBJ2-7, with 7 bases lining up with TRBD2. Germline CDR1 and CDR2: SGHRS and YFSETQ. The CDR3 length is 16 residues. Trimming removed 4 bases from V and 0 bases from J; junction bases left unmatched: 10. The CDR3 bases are TGCGCCAGCAGCGCCCCTTGGGAGGGGAGCTCCTACGAGCAGTACTTC. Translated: CASSAPWEGSSYEQYF. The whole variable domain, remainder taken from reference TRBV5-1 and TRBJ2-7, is KAGVTQTPRYLIKTRGQQVTLSCSPISGHRSVSWYQQTPGQGLQFLFEYFSETQRNKGNFPGRFSGRQFSNSRSEMNVSTLELGDSALYLCASSAPWEGSSYEQYFGPGTRLTVT.

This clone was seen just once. Here the CDR3 DNA reads TGTGCCAGCAGTGAAAGAAGACTCCAGAACTATGGCTACACCTTC. It translates to CASSERRLQNYGYTF. This chain links TRBV6-1 with TRBJ1-2; D not resolved. Germline lookup yields CDR1 MNHNS and CDR2 SASEGT. CDR3 length equals 15 residues. V lost 2 bases to trimming and J lost 2 bases, with 12 bases between them.

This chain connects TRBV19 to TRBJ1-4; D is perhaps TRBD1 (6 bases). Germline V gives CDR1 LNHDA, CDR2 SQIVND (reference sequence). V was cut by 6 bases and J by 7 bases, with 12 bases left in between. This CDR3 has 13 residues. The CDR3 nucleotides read TGTGCCAGTAGATCAACAGGGACTGAAAAACTGTTTTTT. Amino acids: CASRSTGTEKLFF.

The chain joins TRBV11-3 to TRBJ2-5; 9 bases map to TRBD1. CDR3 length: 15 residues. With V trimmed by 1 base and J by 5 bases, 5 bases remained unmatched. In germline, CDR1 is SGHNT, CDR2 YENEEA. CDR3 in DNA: TGTGCCAGCAGCTTAGGACAGGGGGACGGGGAGACCCAGTACTTC. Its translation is CASSLGQGDGETQYF.

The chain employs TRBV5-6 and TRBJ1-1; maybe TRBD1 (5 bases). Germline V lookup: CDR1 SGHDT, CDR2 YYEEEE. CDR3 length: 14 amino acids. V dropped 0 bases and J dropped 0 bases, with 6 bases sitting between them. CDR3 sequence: CASSLGGMNTEAFF. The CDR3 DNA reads TGTGCCAGCAGCTTGGGGGGGATGAACACTGAAGCTTTCTTT.

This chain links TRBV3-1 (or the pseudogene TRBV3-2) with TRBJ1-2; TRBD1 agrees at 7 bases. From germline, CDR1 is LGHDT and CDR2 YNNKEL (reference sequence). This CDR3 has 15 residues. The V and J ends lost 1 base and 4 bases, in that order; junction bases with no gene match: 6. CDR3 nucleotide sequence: TGTGCCAGCAGCCAAGTTGGGCAGGGGGGCTATGGCTACACCTTC. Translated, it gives CASSQVGQGGYGYTF.

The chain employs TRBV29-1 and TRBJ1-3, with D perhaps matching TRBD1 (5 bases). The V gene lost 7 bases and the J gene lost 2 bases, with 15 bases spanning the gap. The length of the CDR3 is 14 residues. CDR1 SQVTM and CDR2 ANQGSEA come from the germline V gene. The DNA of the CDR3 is TGCAGCGCTGGGGAGAGGGGAGCTGGAAACACCATATATTTT. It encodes CSAGERGAGNTIYF.

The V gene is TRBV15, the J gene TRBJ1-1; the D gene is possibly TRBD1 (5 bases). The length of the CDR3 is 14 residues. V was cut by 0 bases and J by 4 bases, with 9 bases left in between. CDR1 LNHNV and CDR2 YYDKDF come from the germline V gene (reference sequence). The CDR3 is CATSREGGGTEAFF. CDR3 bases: TGTGCCACCAGCAGAGAGGGGGGGGGCACTGAAGCTTTCTTT.

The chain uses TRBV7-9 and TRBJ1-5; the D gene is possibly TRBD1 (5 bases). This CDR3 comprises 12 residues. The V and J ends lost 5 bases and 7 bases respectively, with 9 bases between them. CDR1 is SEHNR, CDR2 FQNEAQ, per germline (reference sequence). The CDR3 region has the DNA TGTGCCAGCAGCCGGGACGGGCAGCCCCAGCATTTT. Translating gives CASSRDGQPQHF.

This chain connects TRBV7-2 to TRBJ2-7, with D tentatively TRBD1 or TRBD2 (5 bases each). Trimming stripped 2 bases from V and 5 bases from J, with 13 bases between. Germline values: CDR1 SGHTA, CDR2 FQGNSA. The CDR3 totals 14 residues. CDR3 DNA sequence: TGTGCCAGCAGCTTAACTAACGGGGCGGACGAGCAGTACTTC. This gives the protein CASSLTNGADEQYF.